This TCR beta chain is drawn from a study of blood T cell repertoires in COVID-19. Background on the study: Acute and convalescent COVID-19 specimens originated in the United States, Italy and Spain.

Ages ranged from roughly 18 to 95 years, with residence in around 24 US areas. The trim removed 6 bases at V and 0 bases at J, leaving 4 bases unmatched. The CDR3 has 14 residues. Germline assignment: CDR1 LGHDT and CDR2 YNNKEL (reference sequence). TCRdb's copy holds only in-frame clones and misses some; the assay was immunoSEQ multiplex PCR. The table lists approximately 100,000 clones, 80% to 90% of them singletons. A few counts support this clone. The material sequenced was PBMCs or T cells enriched from blood (not recorded which). The chain couples TRBV3-1 (or the pseudogene TRBV3-2) to TRBJ1-2; 7 bases are a match to TRBD1. The receptor's source is a woman aged 45-60 years who had recovered from COVID-19. The CDR3 coding sequence is TGTGCCAGCAGGTCTACAGGGGCTAACTATGGCTACACCTTC. Encoded protein: CASRSTGANYGYTF.